The 14 T cell receptor beta chains reported below all come from one sample, sequenced in a study of blood T cell repertoires in COVID-19. Method: immunoSEQ multiplex PCR; TCRdb's copy keeps in-frame clones and lacks some. The table has a few hundred thousand clones, more than 70% seen once. Sequences were obtained from peripheral blood. The receptor set was obtained from a woman aged 45-65 years who had recovered from COVID-19.

The genes are TRBV6-2 or TRBV6-3 and TRBJ2-5; tentative D call: TRBD2 (5 bases). The CDR3 has 12 residues. Trimming left V 5 bases short and J 6 bases short, with 10 bases between. Germline V lookup: CDR1 MNHEY, CDR2 SVGEGT. CDR3 loop: CASSTDLQTQYF. For the CDR3, the DNA is TGTGCCAGCAGTACGGACTTGCAGACCCAGTACTTC.

V and J are TRBV30 and TRBJ1-6, with D unresolved. V shed 1 base and J shed 3 bases, with 13 bases lying between them. Germline V gene data show CDR1 as GTSNPN and CDR2 as SVGIG (reference sequence). The CDR3 is made up of 16 amino acids. As DNA, the CDR3 is TGTGCCTGGAGTGGGCCCGCAGGCTACTATAATTCACCCCTCCACTTT. It codes for CAWSGPAGYYNSPLHF.

This rearrangement joins TRBV2 to TRBJ1-4; TRBD1 matches 8 bases. The CDR3 has 14 residues. CDR1 and CDR2 from the germline V gene are SNHLY and FYNNEI. J lost 8 bases, V lost 4 bases, and 6 bases had no gene match. CDR3 sequence (DNA): TGTGCCAGCAGTGGGAGGACAGGGAGGGAAAAACTGTTTTTT. Its protein is CASSGRTGREKLFF.

This sequence joins TRBV3-1 (or the pseudogene TRBV3-2) and TRBJ1-1; D uncertain. This CDR3 region has 13 residues. The V gene lost 0 bases and the J gene lost 11 bases, with 13 bases spanning the gap. Germline CDR1 is LGHDT and CDR2 is YNNKEL (reference sequence). CDR3 loop: CASSQDSLSSAFF. In DNA, the CDR3 is TGTGCCAGCAGCCAAGATTCTTTGTCCAGTGCTTTCTTT.

About this clone: One end of the junction does not line up with germline, which may come from a read error. V and J are TRBV24-1 and TRBJ2-7, with no clear D. Germline loops: CDR1 KGHDR, CDR2 SFDVKD. This CDR3 has 11 residues. The CDR3, as DNA: TGCCTTCTAATCAAAATTTACGAGCAGTACTTC. It codes for CLLIKIYEQYF.

J is TRBJ2-2 and V is TRBV28, with 12 bases lining up with TRBD1. From germline, CDR1 is MDHEN and CDR2 SYDVKM. Losses at the gene ends were 6 bases for V and 4 bases for J; bases not matched to a gene: 6. The CDR3 has 16 residues. The CDR3 here is CASRLRDRGRTGELFF. DNA for the CDR3: TGTGCCAGCAGGCTACGGGACAGGGGGCGCACCGGGGAGCTGTTTTTT.

Here the CDR3 reads CASSQGDEKLFF. The CDR3 DNA reads TGTGCCAGTAGTCAGGGGGACGAAAAACTGTTTTTT. J is TRBJ1-4 and V is TRBV19; 7 positions match TRBD1. The CDR3 is 12 amino acids. Germline V CDR1 and CDR2: LNHDA, SQIVND (reference sequence). V lost 5 bases to trimming and J lost 8 bases; unmatched junction nucleotides: 2.

In its sample, this clone was seen a few times. CDR3 DNA sequence: TGTGCCAGCAGCCCCCCCGGGACTAGCCGCGAGCAGTACTTC. Its translation is CASSPPGTSREQYF. The chain carries TRBV7-3 and TRBJ2-7, with 9 bases lining up with TRBD2. The CDR3 runs to 14 residues. J lost 6 bases, V lost 5 bases, and 8 bases had no gene match. Germline V gene lookup returns CDR1 SGHTA and CDR2 FQGTGA. Looking up the rest from reference TRBV7-3 and TRBJ2-7 gives the full variable domain: GAGVSQTPSNKVTEKGKYVELRCDPISGHTALYWYRQSLGQGPEFLIYFQGTGAADDSGLPNDRFFAVRPEGSVSTLKIQRTERGDSAVYLCASSPPGTSREQYFGPGTRLTVT.

This chain connects TRBV6-6 to TRBJ1-2; 7 bases match TRBD1. This CDR3 is 16 amino acids long. Germline V gene sequence: CDR1 MNHNY, CDR2 SVGAGI (reference sequence). Trimming removed 8 bases from V and 8 bases from J; junction bases left unmatched: 20. This chain's CDR3 is CASADRAGVMALGYTF. The CDR3 DNA reads TGTGCCAGCGCCGACAGGGCAGGGGTTATGGCTTTGGGCTACACCTTC.

The V gene is TRBV30, the J gene TRBJ1-5; 7 nucleotides agree with TRBD1. This CDR3 is built from 15 residues. With V trimmed by 1 base and J by 0 bases, 3 bases remained unmatched. Per germline, CDR1 GTSNPN and CDR2 SVGIG (reference sequence). The DNA for the CDR3 is TGTGCCTGGAGTGGGGGGACAGCTAGCAATCAGCCCCAGCATTTT. Translating gives CAWSGGTASNQPQHF.

This chain joins TRBV19 and TRBJ2-2; 8 positions agree with TRBD1. The CDR3 is made up of 15 amino acids. The germline V gene has CDR1 LNHDA and CDR2 SQIVND (reference sequence). Unmatched junction bases numbered 7, after V lost 5 bases and J lost 5 bases. CDR3 sequence reads: CASSLGQGYTGELFF. Written as DNA, the CDR3 is TGTGCCAGTAGTCTCGGACAGGGATATACCGGGGAGCTGTTTTTT.

This chain joins TRBV6-5 and TRBJ1-2, with D maybe TRBD1 (5 bases). Trimming left V 8 bases short and J 4 bases short, with 14 bases between. Germline V gene lookup returns CDR1 MNHEY and CDR2 SVGAGI. The CDR3 contains 13 residues. The CDR3 bases are TGTGCCAGCGGCCAAGGGGCCAGCTATGGCTACACCTTC. It translates to CASGQGASYGYTF.

The V and J genes are TRBV5-3 and TRBJ1-3; D is possibly TRBD1 (5 bases). Being an ORF, TRBV5-3 has a function that is uncertain. The V and J ends lost 1 base and 0 bases respectively, with 11 bases between them. This CDR3 spans 16 amino acids. In nucleotides, the CDR3 is TGTGCCAGAAGCTTGCCGGGGGGTTCCTCTGGAAACACCATATATTTT. It translates to CARSLPGGSSGNTIYF.

The chain joins TRBV5-1 to TRBJ2-2, with TRBD1 identical over 9 bases. Germline loops: CDR1 SGHRS, CDR2 YFSETQ. With V trimmed by 3 bases and J by 6 bases, 6 bases remained unmatched. The CDR3 loop spans 15 amino acids. The CDR3 sequence is CASSSEQGAPGELFF. CDR3 sequence (DNA): TGCGCCAGCAGCTCCGAACAGGGGGCGCCCGGGGAGCTGTTTTTT.